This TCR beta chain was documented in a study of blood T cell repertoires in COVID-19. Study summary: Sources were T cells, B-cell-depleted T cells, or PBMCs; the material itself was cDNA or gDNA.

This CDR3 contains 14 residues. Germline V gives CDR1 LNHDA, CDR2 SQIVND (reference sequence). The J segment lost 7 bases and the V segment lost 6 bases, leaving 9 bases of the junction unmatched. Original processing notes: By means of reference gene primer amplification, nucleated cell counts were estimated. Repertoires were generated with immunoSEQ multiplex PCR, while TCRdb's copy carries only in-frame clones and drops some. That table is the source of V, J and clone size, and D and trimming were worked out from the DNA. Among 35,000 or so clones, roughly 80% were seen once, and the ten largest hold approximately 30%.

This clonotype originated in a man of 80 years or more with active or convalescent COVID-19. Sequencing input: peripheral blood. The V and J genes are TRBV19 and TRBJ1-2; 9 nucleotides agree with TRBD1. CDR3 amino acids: CASSIQGASLGYTF. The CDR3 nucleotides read TGTGCCAGTAGCATACAGGGGGCGTCCCTTGGCTACACCTTC. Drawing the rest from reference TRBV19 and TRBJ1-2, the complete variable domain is DGGITQSPKYLFRKEGQNVTLSCEQNLNHDAMYWYRQDPGQGLRLIYYSQIVNDFQKGDIAEGYSVSREKKESFPLTVTSAQKNPTAFYLCASSIQGASLGYTFGSGTRLTVV.